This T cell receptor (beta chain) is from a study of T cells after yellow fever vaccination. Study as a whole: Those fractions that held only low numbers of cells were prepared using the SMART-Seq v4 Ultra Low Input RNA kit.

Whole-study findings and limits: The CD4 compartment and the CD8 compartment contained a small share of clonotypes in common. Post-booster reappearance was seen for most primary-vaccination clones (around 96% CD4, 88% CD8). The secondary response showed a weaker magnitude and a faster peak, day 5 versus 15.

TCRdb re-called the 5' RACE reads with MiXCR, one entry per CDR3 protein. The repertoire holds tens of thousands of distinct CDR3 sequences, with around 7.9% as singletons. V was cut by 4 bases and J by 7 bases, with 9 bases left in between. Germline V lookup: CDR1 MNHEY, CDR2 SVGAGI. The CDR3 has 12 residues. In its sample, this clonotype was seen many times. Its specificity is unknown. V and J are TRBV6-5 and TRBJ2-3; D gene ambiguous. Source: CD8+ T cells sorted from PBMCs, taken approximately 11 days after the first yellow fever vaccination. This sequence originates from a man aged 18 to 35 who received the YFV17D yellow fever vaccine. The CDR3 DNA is TGTGCCAGCAGTTCGATTGAGTATACGCAGTATTTT. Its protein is CASSSIEYTQYF.